The entry below gives a single T cell receptor beta chain sequence along with its context. Time point: blood from clinic visit 5 months post-surgery; TSC patient then seizure free. Surgery cases with the highest brain T cell transcript signatures were chosen for sequencing. At least one anti-epileptic drug was given before surgery. After removal of 3 bases from V and 3 bases from J, the junction contained 6 bases not matched to a gene. The CDR3 runs 16 residues. Germline lookup yields CDR1 SNHLY and CDR2 FYNNEI. Using immunoSEQ multiplex PCR, the repertoire was profiled, and TCRdb retains in-frame clones only, with some absent. This sample has under 400,000 clones, with roughly 92% found just once. The entry originates in a study of brain T cells in children with intractable seizures.

The chain combines TRBV2 with TRBJ1-5; 9 bases fit TRBD1. The material was peripheral blood, obtained about 5 months after surgery. This clonotype originated in a boy under three years old with tuberous sclerosis and intractable seizures. The CDR3 DNA reads as TGTGCCAGCAGTGAGGGCCGGACAGGGGTCAATCAGCCCCAGCATTTT. Residues: CASSEGRTGVNQPQHF. Full variable domain (remainder filled in from reference TRBV2 and TRBJ1-5): EPEVTQTPSHQVTQMGQEVILRCVPISNHLYFYWYRQILGQKVEFLVSFYNNEISEKSEIFDDQFSVERPDGSNFTLKIRSTKLEDSAMYFCASSEGRTGVNQPQHFGDGTRLSIL.